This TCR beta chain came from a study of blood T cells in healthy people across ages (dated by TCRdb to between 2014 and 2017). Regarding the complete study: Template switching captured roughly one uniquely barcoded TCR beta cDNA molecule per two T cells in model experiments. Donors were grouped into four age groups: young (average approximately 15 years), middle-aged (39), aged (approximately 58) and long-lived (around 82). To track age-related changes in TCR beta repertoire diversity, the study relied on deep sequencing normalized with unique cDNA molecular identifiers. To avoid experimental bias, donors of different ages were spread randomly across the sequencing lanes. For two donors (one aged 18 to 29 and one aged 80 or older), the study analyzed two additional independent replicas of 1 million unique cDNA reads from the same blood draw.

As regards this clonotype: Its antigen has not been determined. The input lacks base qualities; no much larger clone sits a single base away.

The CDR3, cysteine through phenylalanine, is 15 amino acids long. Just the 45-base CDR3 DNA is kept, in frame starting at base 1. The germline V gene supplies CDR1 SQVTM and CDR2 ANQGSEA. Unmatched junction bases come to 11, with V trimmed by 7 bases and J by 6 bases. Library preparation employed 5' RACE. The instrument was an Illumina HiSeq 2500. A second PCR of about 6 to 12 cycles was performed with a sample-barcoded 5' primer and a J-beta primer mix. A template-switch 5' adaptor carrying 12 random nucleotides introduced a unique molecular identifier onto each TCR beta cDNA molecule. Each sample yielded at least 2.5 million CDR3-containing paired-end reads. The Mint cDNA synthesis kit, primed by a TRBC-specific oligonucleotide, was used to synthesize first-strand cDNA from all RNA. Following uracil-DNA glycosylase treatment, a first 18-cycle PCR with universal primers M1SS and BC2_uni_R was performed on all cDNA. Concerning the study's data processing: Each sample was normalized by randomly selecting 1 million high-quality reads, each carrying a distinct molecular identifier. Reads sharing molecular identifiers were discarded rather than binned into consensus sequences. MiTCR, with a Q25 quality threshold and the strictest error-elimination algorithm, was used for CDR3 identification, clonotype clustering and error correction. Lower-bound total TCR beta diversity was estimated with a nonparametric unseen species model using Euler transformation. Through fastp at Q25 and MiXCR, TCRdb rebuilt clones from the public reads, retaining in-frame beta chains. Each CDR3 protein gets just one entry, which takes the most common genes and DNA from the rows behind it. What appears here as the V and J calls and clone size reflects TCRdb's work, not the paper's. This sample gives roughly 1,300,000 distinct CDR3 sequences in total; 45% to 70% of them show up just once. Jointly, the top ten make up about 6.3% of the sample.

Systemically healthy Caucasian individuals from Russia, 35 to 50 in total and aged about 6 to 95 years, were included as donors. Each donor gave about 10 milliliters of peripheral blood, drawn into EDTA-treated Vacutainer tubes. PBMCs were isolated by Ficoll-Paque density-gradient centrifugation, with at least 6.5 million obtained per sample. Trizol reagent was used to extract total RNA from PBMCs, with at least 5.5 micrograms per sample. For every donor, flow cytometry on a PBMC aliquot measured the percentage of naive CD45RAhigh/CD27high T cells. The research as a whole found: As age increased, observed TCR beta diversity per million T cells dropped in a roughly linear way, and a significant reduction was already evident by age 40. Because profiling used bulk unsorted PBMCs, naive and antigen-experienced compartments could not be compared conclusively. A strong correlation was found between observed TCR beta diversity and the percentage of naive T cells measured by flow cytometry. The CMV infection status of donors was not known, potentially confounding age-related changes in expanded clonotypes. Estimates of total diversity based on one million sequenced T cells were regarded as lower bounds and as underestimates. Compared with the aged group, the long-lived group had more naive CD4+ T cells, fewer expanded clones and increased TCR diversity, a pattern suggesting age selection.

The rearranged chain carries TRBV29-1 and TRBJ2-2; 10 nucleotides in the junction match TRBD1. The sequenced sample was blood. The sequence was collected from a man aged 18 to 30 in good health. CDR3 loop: CSAGGGQGEAGELFF. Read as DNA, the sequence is TGCAGCGCTGGAGGTGGACAGGGGGAGGCCGGGGAGCTGTTTTTT.